The clone carrying this TCR beta chain was observed a few times. As yet, its antigen is unknown. These data are taken from a study of OX40 agonist ivuxolimab in advanced cancers. Study context: As their treatment, patients were administered ivuxolimab, an agonistic anti-OX40 (CD134) antibody. Study conclusions and caveats: There were also nonresponders showing low normalized T-cell clonal expansion.

The method was immunoSEQ multiplex PCR; TCRdb's version includes in-frame clones alone and lacks a portion of them. The sample shows tens of thousands of clones, 85% to 95% of them seen only once. This CDR3 contains 15 residues. The V end was cut by 5 bases, the J end by 2 bases, with 15 bases between. The germline CDR1 and CDR2 sequences are SEHNR and FQNEAQ (reference sequence). The TCR was taken from an adult with an advanced solid tumor such as melanoma, head and neck, liver or kidney cancer. The rearrangement links TRBV7-9 to TRBJ1-2, with no clear D. The sequences come from CD4+ or CD8+ T cells sorted from blood, collected in a trial of the OX40 agonist ivuxolimab. CDR3 region: CASSRGPRENYGYTF. DNA of the CDR3: TGTGCCAGCAGCCGAGGGCCCCGGGAAAACTATGGCTACACCTTC.